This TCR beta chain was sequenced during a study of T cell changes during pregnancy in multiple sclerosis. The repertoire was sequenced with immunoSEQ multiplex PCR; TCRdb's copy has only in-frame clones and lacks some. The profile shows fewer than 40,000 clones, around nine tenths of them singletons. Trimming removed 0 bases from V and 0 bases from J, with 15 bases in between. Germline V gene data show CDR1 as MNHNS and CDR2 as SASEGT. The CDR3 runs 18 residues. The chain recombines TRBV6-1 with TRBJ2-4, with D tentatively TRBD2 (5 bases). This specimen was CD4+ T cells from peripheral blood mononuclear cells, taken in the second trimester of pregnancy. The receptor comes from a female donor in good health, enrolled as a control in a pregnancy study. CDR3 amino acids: CASSEAPLVRVAKNIQYF. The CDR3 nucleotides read TGTGCCAGCAGTGAAGCTCCACTAGTTAGGGTAGCCAAAAACATTCAGTACTTC.